A single sample gave rise to the 3 T cell receptor beta chains below, sequenced in a study of blood T cell repertoires in COVID-19. Method: immunoSEQ multiplex PCR; TCRdb's copy keeps in-frame clones and lacks some. Of approximately 140,000 clones listed, roughly 85% are singletons. The sample consisted of peripheral blood. The receptor source for this set is a man in his sixties or seventies with acute or convalescent COVID-19.

The gene calls are TRBV3-1 (or the pseudogene TRBV3-2) and TRBJ1-2; TRBD1 aligns across 7 bases. This CDR3 contains 15 residues. V dropped 1 base and J dropped 2; count of bases not matched to a gene: 4. The germline gives CDR1 LGHDT, CDR2 YNNKEL (reference sequence). The CDR3 DNA follows: TGTGCCAGCAGCCAAGGAGCGACAGGGAACTATGGCTACACCTTC. This encodes CASSQGATGNYGYTF.

The rearrangement uses TRBV6-5 and TRBJ2-7, with D maybe TRBD1 (6 bases). The CDR3 is 13 amino acids. CDR1 is MNHEY, CDR2 SVGAGI, per germline. The V gene lost 5 bases and the J gene lost 4 bases, with 12 bases spanning the gap. CDR3 sequence: CASSPGQSYEQYF. The CDR3 DNA sequence: TGTGCCAGCAGTCCCGGACAGTCGTACGAGCAGTACTTC.

V usage is TRBV28 and J usage is TRBJ1-2; D remains unclear. V lost 7 bases, J lost 2 bases, and 8 bases lay in between. The CDR3 has 12 amino acids. The V gene's germline CDR1 is MDHEN and CDR2 SYDVKM. The CDR3 reads CASKSRNYGYTF. The CDR3 DNA follows: TGTGCCAGCAAATCGCGGAACTATGGCTACACCTTC.